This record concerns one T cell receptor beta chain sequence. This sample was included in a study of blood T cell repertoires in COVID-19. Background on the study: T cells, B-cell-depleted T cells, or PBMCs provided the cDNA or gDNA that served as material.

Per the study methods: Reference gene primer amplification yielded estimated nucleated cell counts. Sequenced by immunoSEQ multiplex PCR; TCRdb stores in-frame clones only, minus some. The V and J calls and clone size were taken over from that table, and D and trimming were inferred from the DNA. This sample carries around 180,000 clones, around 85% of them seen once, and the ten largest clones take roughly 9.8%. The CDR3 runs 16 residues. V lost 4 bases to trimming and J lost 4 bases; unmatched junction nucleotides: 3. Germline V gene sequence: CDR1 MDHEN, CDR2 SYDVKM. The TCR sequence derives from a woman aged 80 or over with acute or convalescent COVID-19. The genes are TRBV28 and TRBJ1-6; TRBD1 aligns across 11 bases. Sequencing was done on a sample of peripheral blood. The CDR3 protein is CASSSGTGGYNSPLHF. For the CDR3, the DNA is TGTGCCAGCAGTTCCGGGACAGGGGGGTATAATTCACCCCTCCACTTT. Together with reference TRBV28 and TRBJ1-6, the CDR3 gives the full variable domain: DVKVTQSSRYLVKRTGEKVFLECVQDMDHENMFWYRQDPGLGLRLIYFSYDVKMKEKGDIPEGYSVSREKKERFSLILESASTNQTSMYLCASSSGTGGYNSPLHFGNGTRLTVT.